This entry features one TCR beta chain sequence. This clonotype appeared many times. The antigen this receptor binds is unknown. The sample holds no much larger clone one base away, and base qualities are not on file. The V end loses 1 base and the J end loses 0 bases, and a stretch of 10 bases separates them. The germline V gene (reference sequence) supplies CDR1 LNHDA and CDR2 SQIVND. The CDR3 covers 16 residues, taking in both the cysteine and the phenylalanine. The sequence is cut down to CDR3 DNA, 48 bases in frame from base 1. This was a case-control study nested in a cohort of healthcare workers in London, UK, who had nasopharyngeal swab PCR tests and blood samples taken every week. Healthcare workers were recruited during the week of the UK lockdown, between 23 and 31 March 2020, and followed weekly for up to 16 weeks. The sample is drawn from a study of early T cells in non-severe SARS-CoV-2 infection (dated by TCRdb to the early 2020s). A note on the overall study: TCR sequencing used bulk RNA from unsorted whole blood, so alpha and beta chains could not be paired. Beyond this particular receptor, the publication reports: VDJdb matching was skewed toward anti-spike CD8 responses and likely underestimated virus-specific expansions by missing private and CD4 specificities.

The library relied on 5' RACE. Sequenced using a NextSeq 500. The TCR library protocol attached unique molecular identifiers to individual cDNA molecules to correct for sequencing error and PCR bias. Both TCR alpha and beta chains were sequenced, and tight co-correlation was observed between alpha and beta sequence abundances in each sample. In the authors' own workflow: V gene, J gene and CDR3 annotation of TCR sequences was performed with Decombinator V4. Expanded TCRs were defined as changing significantly between any two time points under a Poisson model with p below 0.0001. TCR abundances were normalised to the total number of TCRs sequenced per sample and were expressed as counts per million. TRAV1-2 paired with TRAJ12, TRAJ20 or TRAJ33 defined MAIT TCRs, while TRAV10 paired with TRAJ18 defined iNKT TCRs. VDJdb, accessed 1 November 2021, was searched for CMV, EBV and SARS-CoV-2 annotated TCRs, excluding TCRs annotated for multiple antigens. The public sequencing data were trimmed at Q25 with fastp and processed into clonotypes with MiXCR by TCRdb, which kept only in-frame beta chains. When rows share a CDR3 protein, they turn into one entry using the most common DNA and genes. The V and J calls and clone size come from TCRdb's table, not from the authors' own analysis. The sample includes tens of thousands of distinct CDR3 sequences, with less than 7% observed a single time. The ten largest account for 4.4% of the sample.

The source of this sequence is an adult who was a healthcare worker with PCR-confirmed SARS-CoV-2 infection or an uninfected control (not recorded which). Here the chain combines TRBV19 and TRBJ2-1; the D gene is unclear. Sequences were derived from whole blood, sampled at baseline. The nucleotides read TGTGCCAGTAGTATAGGACACCGAAGCTCCTACAATGAGCAGTTCTTC. Its translation reads: CASSIGHRSSYNEQFF.